Here is one T cell receptor (beta chain) with its context. Its antigen is not known. This specimen belongs to a study of PD-1 blockade in classical Hodgkin lymphoma. V lost 4 bases and J lost 5, with 20 bases in between. This CDR3 spans 16 amino acids. CDR1 and CDR2 (germline): SGDLS, YYNGEE. Using immunoSEQ multiplex PCR, the repertoire was profiled, and TCRdb retains in-frame clones only, with some absent. Among approximately 52,000 clones listed, around nine tenths were seen once. Sample time point: cycle 4 day 1 (C4D1), after more than five weeks of nivolumab. All patients experienced relapse after autologous stem cell transplantation, and brentuximab vedotin exposure was variable. The study recorded best responses of complete response, partial response or progressive disease. Study-wide results and limits: At baseline, newly diagnosed patients reportedly showed less TCR diversity than healthy donors.

The sequence came from a human donor with classical Hodgkin lymphoma. The V and J genes are TRBV9 and TRBJ2-3; D gene ambiguous. The starting material was peripheral blood mononuclear cells (PBMCs), obtained before the fourth cycle of nivolumab. The CDR3 protein is CASSILGEGFKDTQYF. The CDR3 region has the DNA TGTGCCAGCAGCATACTTGGGGAAGGTTTTAAAGATACGCAGTATTTT.